The clone carrying this T cell receptor beta chain appeared a few times. What it binds is not known. How the authors handled the data: Junction-only immunoSEQ sequences carried no quality scores, so filtering differed. Only in-frame clones appear in the TCRdb table, and some are missing; sequencing was by immunoSEQ multiplex PCR. From that table come the V and J calls and clone size; the DNA was used to work out D and trimming. Among approximately 350,000 clones listed, under 80% were seen once. The data belong to a study of shared clonotypes between healthy human individuals. Study conclusions and caveats: Collection of samples was limited to blood; tissue repertoires likely differ.

The donors, healthy adults who were HIV-negative, had experienced no recent acute infections or vaccinations. Sequences were obtained from memory CD4+ T cells sorted from blood. The subset here: CD45RA-negative fraction. The TCR comes from a young man in good health.

Here the CDR3 reads CASSPRNGELFF. The CDR3 DNA reads as TGTGCCAGCTCACCAAGGAACGGGGAGCTGTTTTTT. This chain links TRBV18 with TRBJ2-2; D gene uncertain. V lost 2 bases and J lost 7, with 5 bases in between. The germline CDR1 and CDR2 sequences are KGHSH and LQKENI. This CDR3 is built from 12 residues.